The 32 T cell receptor beta chains reported below all come from one sample, sequenced in a study of T cell responses to AZD1222 COVID-19 vaccine. Clones were sequenced by immunoSEQ multiplex PCR, and TCRdb holds only the in-frame ones, with some missing. The sample contains 150,000 or so clones, more than 75% of which appear only once. The material was peripheral blood, obtained on day 0 of AZD1222 vaccination. The receptor set was obtained from an adult in good health.

The J gene is TRBJ1-1, the V gene TRBV19; D is ambiguous. V was clipped by 7 bases and J by 0 bases, with 15 bases between them. Germline CDR1 is LNHDA and CDR2 is SQIVND (reference sequence). The CDR3 consists of 15 residues. CDR3 region: CASTYAVGMNTEAFF. The DNA of the CDR3 is TGTGCCAGTACCTACGCCGTCGGGATGAACACTGAAGCTTTCTTT.

This chain links TRBV5-1 with TRBJ1-2, with 9 bases identical to TRBD1. Germline CDR1 is SGHRS and CDR2 is YFSETQ. There are 16 residues in the CDR3. With 0 bases clipped from V and 4 bases from J, the junction kept 7 bases outside the gene matches. DNA of the CDR3: TGCGCCAGCAGCTTGGCCGAGGGACAGGGAATCTATGGCTACACCTTC. Amino acid sequence: CASSLAEGQGIYGYTF.

The chain recombines TRBV9 with TRBJ2-3; TRBD2 is a possible D gene (6 bases). Germline CDR1 SGDLS, CDR2 YYNGEE. CDR3 size: 17 residues. Trimming took off 0 bases at V and 6 bases at J, with 20 bases between the two ends. CDR3 region: CASSVAGPGRGGDTQYF. CDR3 bases: TGTGCCAGCAGCGTAGCTGGGCCAGGGCGTGGGGGGGATACGCAGTATTTT. Based on the CDR3 plus reference TRBV9 and TRBJ2-3, the full variable domain is DSGVTQTPKHLITATGQRVTLRCSPRSGDLSVYWYQQSLDQGLQFLIQYYNGEERAKGNILERFSAQQFPDLHSELNLSSLELGDSALYFCASSVAGPGRGGDTQYFGPGTRLTVL.

This clone was seen only once. V usage is TRBV9 and J usage is TRBJ1-2, with 8 bases lining up with TRBD1. Germline lookup yields CDR1 SGDLS and CDR2 YYNGEE. The V gene end was trimmed by 4 bases and the J gene end by 1 base; junction bases not matched to a gene: 6. This CDR3 is built from 15 residues. For the CDR3, the DNA is TGTGCCAGCAGCCCCGGACAGGGATTTAACTATGGCTACACCTTC. Its protein is CASSPGQGFNYGYTF.

This chain links TRBV4-1 with TRBJ1-2, with D uncertain. The CDR3 runs to 16 residues. V shed 2 bases and J shed 4 bases, with 17 bases lying between them. Germline CDR1 and CDR2: MGHRA and YSYEKL. The CDR3 DNA follows: TGCGCCAGCAGCCAATCCGGGAGGGCGGTTAGCTATGGCTACACCTTC. This translates into CASSQSGRAVSYGYTF.

V and J are TRBV4-1 and TRBJ1-1; D perhaps matches TRBD1 (5 bases). The CDR3 extends over 15 amino acids. V was cut by 4 bases and J by 3 bases, with 15 bases left in between. CDR1 MGHRA and CDR2 YSYEKL come from the germline V gene. CDR3 amino acids: CASSLQGRGDTEAFF. CDR3 in DNA: TGCGCCAGCAGCCTTCAGGGCCGGGGGGACACTGAAGCTTTCTTT.

As regards this clone: Different DNA sequences within this sample yield the same CDR3. The V call is TRBV19, the J call TRBJ1-1, with D unresolved. Germline lookup yields CDR1 LNHDA and CDR2 SQIVND (reference sequence). The V gene lost 1 base and the J gene lost 0 bases, with 6 bases spanning the gap. The length of the CDR3 is 14 residues. CDR3 residues: CASSIGPMNTEAFF. The CDR3 bases are TGTGCCAGTAGTATAGGTCCGATGAACACTGAAGCTTTCTTT.

The chain has TRBV6-5 and TRBJ1-2; no reliable D call. Germline V gene lookup returns CDR1 MNHEY and CDR2 SVGAGI. This CDR3 region has 13 residues. The V end lost 6 bases, the J end lost 6 bases, and 14 bases lay between the germline ends. The DNA of the CDR3 is TGTGCCAGCAGGTTAGGTACAGCCCATGGCTACACCTTC. Translated, it gives CASRLGTAHGYTF.

This sequence joins TRBV7-3 and TRBJ2-6; 9 bases align to TRBD1. CDR1 SGHTA and CDR2 FQGTGA come from the germline V gene. The CDR3 runs 19 residues. Unmatched junction bases numbered 7, after V lost 1 base and J lost 0 bases. The CDR3 sequence: CASSLRGQGSASGANVLTF. CDR3 coding DNA: TGTGCCAGCAGCTTAAGGGGACAGGGTTCGGCCTCTGGGGCCAACGTCCTGACTTTC.

The chain recombines TRBV29-1 with TRBJ2-5, with 7 bases fitting TRBD1. The CDR3 covers 13 residues. Germline V lookup: CDR1 SQVTM, CDR2 ANQGSEA. Trimming at V came to 1 base and at J to 4 bases, leaving 3 bases not matched to a gene. For the CDR3, the DNA is TGCAGCGTTGAAGGGAACAGGGGAGAGACCCAGTACTTC. As protein: CSVEGNRGETQYF.

This chain uses TRBV5-1 with TRBJ1-3; the match to TRBD1 covers 10 bases. Per the germline V gene, CDR1 is SGHRS and CDR2 is YFSETQ. The V gene end was trimmed by 4 bases and the J gene end by 3 bases; junction bases not matched to a gene: 7. CDR3 length equals 16 residues. The CDR3 nucleotides are TGCGCCAGCAGCCTGGTGGGACAGGGGTTTGGAAACACCATATATTTT. Amino acid sequence: CASSLVGQGFGNTIYF.

V gene TRBV5-1 combines with J gene TRBJ2-2; 13 nucleotides align to TRBD2. J lost 0 bases, V lost 1 base, and 3 bases had no gene match. Germline-derived CDR1 and CDR2 are SGHRS and YFSETQ. The CDR3 consists of 18 residues. The CDR3 reads CASSLTGTSGANTGELFF. For the CDR3, the DNA is TGCGCCAGCAGCTTGACCGGGACTAGCGGGGCGAACACCGGGGAGCTGTTTTTT.

J is TRBJ1-3 and V is TRBV24-1, with D unclear. V dropped 4 bases and J dropped 2 bases, with 8 bases sitting between them. Germline V gene sequence: CDR1 KGHDR, CDR2 SFDVKD. CDR3 length: 14 amino acids. The CDR3 sequence: CATSDEAAGNTIYF. The CDR3 coding sequence is TGTGCCACCAGTGACGAGGCGGCTGGAAACACCATATATTTT.

The chain carries TRBV23-1 and TRBJ2-1, with 11 bases matching TRBD2. TRBV23-1 is identified as an open reading frame with a role that is uncertain. The V and J ends lost 7 bases and 4 bases, in that order; junction bases with no gene match: 18. CDR3 length equals 19 residues. The CDR3 sequence is CASTQGDKAGTSGYNEQFF. CDR3 nucleotide sequence: TGCGCCAGCACCCAGGGGGACAAAGCCGGGACTAGCGGTTACAATGAGCAGTTCTTC.

This clone was picked up a small number of times. The V and J genes are TRBV18 and TRBJ2-1; no clear D gene. Trimming removed 2 bases at V and 8 bases at J, with 10 bases between. The CDR3 loop spans 13 amino acids. The germline V gene encodes CDR1 KGHSH and CDR2 LQKENI. CDR3 DNA: TGTGCCAGCTCACCATTGTCAGTGGATGAGCAGTTCTTC. It is translated as CASSPLSVDEQFF.

The gene calls are TRBV28 and TRBJ2-4; no definite D call. Germline lookup yields CDR1 MDHEN and CDR2 SYDVKM. The CDR3 spans 14 residues. V dropped 9 bases and J dropped 6 bases, with 18 bases sitting between them. CDR3 DNA: TGTGCCAGTCGATCCGATGGGCCGGGAAACATTCAGTACTTC. This codes for CASRSDGPGNIQYF.

The J gene is TRBJ2-2, the V gene TRBV28, with 7 bases matching TRBD2. The CDR3 runs 16 residues. Trimming cost V 3 bases and J 4 bases; bases outside gene matches: 8. Germline V gene sequence: CDR1 MDHEN, CDR2 SYDVKM. Here the CDR3 DNA reads TGTGCCAGCAGTTTTGTGGGAGGGGAGGCCACCGGGGAGCTGTTTTTT. Translated, it gives CASSFVGGEATGELFF.

The count of this clone is one. The chain joins TRBV4-1 to TRBJ2-3; 9 bases are shared with TRBD1. After removal of 0 bases from V and 3 bases from J, the junction contained 4 bases not matched to a gene. This CDR3 region has 16 residues. CDR1 is MGHRA, CDR2 YSYEKL, per germline. This CDR3 reads CASSQDGTGYTDTQYF. The DNA for the CDR3 is TGCGCCAGCAGCCAAGATGGGACAGGGTATACAGATACGCAGTATTTT.

The V and J genes are TRBV15 and TRBJ2-7; no clear D gene. CDR1 is LNHNV and CDR2 is YYDKDF in the germline V gene (reference sequence). The CDR3 is 13 residues long. The V gene lost 0 bases and the J gene lost 4 bases, with 7 bases spanning the gap. CDR3 nucleotides: TGTGCCACCAGCAGAGAACCCGGTTACGAGCAGTACTTC. Translated, it gives CATSREPGYEQYF.

The genes are TRBV13 and TRBJ1-2; D remains unclear. Germline CDR1 reads PRHDT; CDR2 reads FYEKMQ (reference sequence). The CDR3 covers 14 residues. Trimming stripped 3 bases from V and 4 bases from J, with 12 bases between. CDR3 coding DNA: TGTGCCAGCAGCTTCGAGTACCCTACCTATGGCTACACCTTC. Amino acid sequence: CASSFEYPTYGYTF. Full variable domain (missing parts from reference TRBV13 and TRBJ1-2): AAGVIQSPRHLIKEKRETATLKCYPIPRHDTVYWYQQGPGQDPQFLISFYEKMQSDKGSIPDRFSAQQFSDYHSELNMSSLELGDSALYFCASSFEYPTYGYTFGSGTRLTVV.

The chain couples TRBV19 to TRBJ2-5; D not resolved. Germline values: CDR1 LNHDA, CDR2 SQIVND (reference sequence). V dropped 6 bases and J dropped 0 bases, with 14 bases sitting between them. The CDR3 extends over 15 amino acids. The CDR3 DNA sequence: TGTGCCAGTAGCCCGCGTAGGGCCTACCAAGAGACCCAGTACTTC. Protein product: CASSPRRAYQETQYF.

The J gene is TRBJ2-1, the V gene TRBV9; 11 bases agree with TRBD1. V lost 4 bases to trimming and J lost 4 bases; unmatched junction nucleotides: 7. This CDR3 has 16 amino acids. Germline V gene lookup returns CDR1 SGDLS and CDR2 YYNGEE. CDR3 sequence: CASSTAGTGGYNEQFF. CDR3 bases: TGTGCCAGCAGCACCGCCGGGACAGGGGGTTACAATGAGCAGTTCTTC. The full variable domain, in which reference TRBV9 and TRBJ2-1 provide the parts outside the CDR3, is DSGVTQTPKHLITATGQRVTLRCSPRSGDLSVYWYQQSLDQGLQFLIQYYNGEERAKGNILERFSAQQFPDLHSELNLSSLELGDSALYFCASSTAGTGGYNEQFFGPGTRLTVL.

The chain joins TRBV6-5 to TRBJ2-7; D unresolved. CDR1 is MNHEY, CDR2 SVGAGI, per germline. This CDR3 contains 16 residues. Trimming removed 0 bases from V and 1 base from J, with 13 bases in between. CDR3: CASSYSVQMMSYEQYF. DNA for the CDR3: TGTGCCAGCAGTTACTCGGTCCAGATGATGTCCTACGAGCAGTACTTC.

The genes are TRBV9 and TRBJ1-1; D perhaps matches TRBD1 (6 bases). Trimming stripped 0 bases from V and 10 bases from J, with 10 bases between. The CDR3 is 12 amino acids. Germline-derived CDR1 and CDR2 are SGDLS and YYNGEE. This chain's CDR3 is CASSVVGGGAFF. CDR3 nucleotides: TGTGCCAGCAGCGTAGTTGGAGGGGGAGCTTTCTTT.

Remarks on this clone: At the DNA level, this CDR3 is encoded by other sequences in the same sample as well. J is TRBJ2-2 and V is TRBV18; D uncertain. The CDR3 extends over 13 amino acids. With 1 base removed from V and 6 bases from J, the gap between germline ends came to 6 bases. The V gene's germline CDR1 is KGHSH and CDR2 LQKENI. The CDR3 coding sequence is TGTGCCAGCTCACCACTGGAAGCCGGGGAGCTGTTTTTT. Translated: CASSPLEAGELFF.

V usage is TRBV2 and J usage is TRBJ2-7, with D perhaps matching TRBD1 (5 bases). The CDR3 totals 14 residues. CDR1 and CDR2 from the germline V gene are SNHLY and FYNNEI. The V and J ends lost 8 bases and 5 bases respectively, with 19 bases between them. CDR3 amino acids: CASAYSARGHEQYF. CDR3 bases: TGTGCCAGCGCTTATAGTGCAAGGGGCCACGAGCAGTACTTC. The entire variable domain, with the rest obtained from reference TRBV2 and TRBJ2-7, is as follows: EPEVTQTPSHQVTQMGQEVILRCVPISNHLYFYWYRQILGQKVEFLVSFYNNEISEKSEIFDDQFSVERPDGSNFTLKIRSTKLEDSAMYFCASAYSARGHEQYFGPGTRLTVT.

The chain links TRBV19 to TRBJ1-1, with D possibly matching TRBD1 (5 bases). Trimming removed 7 bases at V and 2 bases at J, with 14 bases between. Germline V gene sequence: CDR1 LNHDA, CDR2 SQIVND (reference sequence). The CDR3 extends over 14 amino acids. This CDR3 is CASKIPGPNTEAFF. The CDR3 DNA sequence: TGTGCCAGTAAAATCCCGGGGCCCAACACTGAAGCTTTCTTT.

The chain's CDR3 is CASSVGVRDNNSPLHF. In DNA form, the CDR3 reads TGTGCCAGCAGCGTAGGAGTAAGGGACAATAATTCACCCCTCCACTTT. The gene calls are TRBV9 and TRBJ1-6; perhaps TRBD1 as D (6 bases). This CDR3 is built from 16 residues. Germline loops: CDR1 SGDLS, CDR2 YYNGEE. Trimming took off 0 bases at V and 5 bases at J, with 12 bases between the two ends. Drawing the rest from reference TRBV9 and TRBJ1-6, the complete variable domain is DSGVTQTPKHLITATGQRVTLRCSPRSGDLSVYWYQQSLDQGLQFLIQYYNGEERAKGNILERFSAQQFPDLHSELNLSSLELGDSALYFCASSVGVRDNNSPLHFGNGTRLTVT.

The chain links TRBV5-5 to TRBJ1-1; D is possibly TRBD1 (5 bases). Deletions cut 4 bases from V and 4 bases from J, with 14 bases between. The length of the CDR3 is 14 residues. The germline gives CDR1 SGHKS, CDR2 YYEKEE (reference sequence). The CDR3 DNA is TGTGCCAGCAGCCCGGACCGGGGCTTCACTGAAGCTTTCTTT. This sequence encodes CASSPDRGFTEAFF.

The chain carries TRBV4-1 and TRBJ2-7; no firm D call. V lost 1 base, J lost 2 bases, and 6 bases lay in between. The CDR3 is 13 residues long. The germline V gene has CDR1 MGHRA and CDR2 YSYEKL. This CDR3 reads CASSQGGTYEQYF. For the CDR3, the DNA is TGCGCCAGCAGCCAAGGGGGAACCTACGAGCAGTACTTC.

V is TRBV19 and J is TRBJ2-6; D possibly corresponds to TRBD1 (6 bases). CDR3 length: 16 amino acids. Germline V CDR1 and CDR2: LNHDA, SQIVND (reference sequence). V was shortened by 6 bases and J by 3 bases, with 15 bases between the two germline ends. CDR3 nucleotide sequence: TGTGCCAGTAGGACCCCAGGGGCAGGTGGGGCCAACGTCCTGACTTTC. Protein product: CASRTPGAGGANVLTF.

The chain carries TRBV6-5 and TRBJ2-5, with 8 bases lining up with TRBD1. The CDR3 is made up of 13 amino acids. V lost 8 bases, J lost 4 bases, and 6 bases stayed unmatched. Per the germline V gene, CDR1 is MNHEY and CDR2 is SVGAGI. CDR3 loop: CASGQGTGETQYF. The CDR3, as DNA: TGTGCCAGCGGACAGGGAACAGGAGAGACCCAGTACTTC.